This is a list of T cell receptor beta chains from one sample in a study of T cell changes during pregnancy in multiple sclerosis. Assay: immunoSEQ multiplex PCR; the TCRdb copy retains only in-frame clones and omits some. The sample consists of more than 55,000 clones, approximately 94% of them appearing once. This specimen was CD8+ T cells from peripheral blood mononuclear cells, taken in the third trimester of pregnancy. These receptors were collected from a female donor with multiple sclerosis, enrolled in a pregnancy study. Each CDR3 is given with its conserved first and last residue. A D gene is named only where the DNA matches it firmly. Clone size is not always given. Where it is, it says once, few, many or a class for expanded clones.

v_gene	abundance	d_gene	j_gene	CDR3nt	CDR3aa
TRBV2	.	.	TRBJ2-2	TGTGCCAGCAGTGAAGAGGGGGTCACCGGGGAGCTGTTTTTT	CASSEEGVTGELFF
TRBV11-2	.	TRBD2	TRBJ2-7	TGTGCCAGCAGCTTAGATAGCCTAGCGGGAGGGAGAGAGCAGTACTTC	CASSLDSLAGGREQYF
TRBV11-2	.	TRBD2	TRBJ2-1	TGTGCCAGGCCGATACTAGCGGGGGGGGAGGAGCAGTTCTTC	CARPILAGGEEQFF
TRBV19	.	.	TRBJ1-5	TGTGCCAGCAATTTACAGGCGTATAGCAATCAGCCCCAGCATTTT	CASNLQAYSNQPQHF
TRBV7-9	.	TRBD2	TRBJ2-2	TGTGCCAGCAGCGGGAGCGGGACGAACACCGGGGAGCTGTTTTTT	CASSGSGTNTGELFF
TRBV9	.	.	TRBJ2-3	TGTGCCAGCAGCGTAGGGGGCGGCCCCACAGATACGCAGTATTTT	CASSVGGGPTDTQYF
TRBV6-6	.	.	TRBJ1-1	TGTGCCAGCAGTTACCCGGTGACAACTAACACTGAAGCTTTCTTT	CASSYPVTTNTEAFF
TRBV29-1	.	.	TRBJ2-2	TGCAGCGTTGAAGCACCTAGCGAGAACACCGGGGAGCTGTTTTTT	CSVEAPSENTGELFF
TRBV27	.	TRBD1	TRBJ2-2	TGTGCCAGCAGAGTCTTGGGGACAGGGGGCACCGGGGAGCTGTTTTTT	CASRVLGTGGTGELFF
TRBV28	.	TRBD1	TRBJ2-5	TGTGCCAGCAGCTCTGGGACAGGGATTCAAGAGACCCAGTACTTC	CASSSGTGIQETQYF
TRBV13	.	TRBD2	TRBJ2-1	TGTGCCAGCAGCGTAATCCTAGCGGGAGATGAGCAGTTCTTC	CASSVILAGDEQFF
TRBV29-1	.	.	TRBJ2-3	TGCAGCGTTGAGACAGGCCTCACAGATACGCAGTATTTT	CSVETGLTDTQYF
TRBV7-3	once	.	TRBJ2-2	TGTGCCAGCAGCTTACTCGACAGATCGCAGAACACCGGGGAGCTGTTTTTT	CASSLLDRSQNTGELFF
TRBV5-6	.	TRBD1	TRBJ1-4	TGTGCCAGCAGCCTTGGACAGGGAGATGAAAAACTGTTTTTT	CASSLGQGDEKLFF
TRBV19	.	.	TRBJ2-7	TGTGCCAGTAGTATTTCATGGACTCCCGGAGACGAGCAGTACTTC	CASSISWTPGDEQYF
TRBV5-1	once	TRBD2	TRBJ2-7	TGCGCCAGCAGCTTCGGCGGGAGGACCTACGAGCAGTACTTC	CASSFGGRTYEQYF
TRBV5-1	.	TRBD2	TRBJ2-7	TGCGCCAGCAGCTTGGCGCGGGGGTACCAATACGAGCAGTACTTC	CASSLARGYQYEQYF
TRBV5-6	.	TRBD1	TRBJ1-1	TGTGCCAGCAGCCACCGGGACAGGGGCTCTACTGAAGCTTTCTTT	CASSHRDRGSTEAFF
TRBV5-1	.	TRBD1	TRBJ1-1	TGCGCCAGCAGCGAGCACAGGGGGCTAAGGGGGATTATGAACACTGAAGCTTTCTTT	CASSEHRGLRGIMNTEAFF
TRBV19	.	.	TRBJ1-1	TGTGCCAGTAGTATAAGCCTGAACACTGAAGCTTTCTTT	CASSISLNTEAFF
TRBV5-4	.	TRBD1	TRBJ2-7	TGTGCCAGCAGCTTCAGGTCAGGGGGCCGTTACGAGCAGTACTTC	CASSFRSGGRYEQYF
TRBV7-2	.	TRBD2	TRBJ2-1	TGTGCCAGCAGCCTTAGCGGGAGCTCCTACAATGAGCAGTTCTTC	CASSLSGSSYNEQFF
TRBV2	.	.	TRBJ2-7	TGTGCCAGCGAGGGGGAGAGCTCCTACGAGCAGTACTTC	CASEGESSYEQYF
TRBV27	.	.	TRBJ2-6	TGTGCCAGCAGTTTTGGCACCCCAGGGGCTGGGGCCAACGTCCTGACTTTC	CASSFGTPGAGANVLTF
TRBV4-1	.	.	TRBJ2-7	TGCGCCAGCAGCCAAGAAGCGGCTCTCTCCTACGAGCAGTACTTC	CASSQEAALSYEQYF
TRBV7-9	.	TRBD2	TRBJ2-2	TGTGCCAGCAGCTTCACTAGCGGGACCGGGGAGCTGTTTTTT	CASSFTSGTGELFF
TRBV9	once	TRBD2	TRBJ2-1	TGTGCCAGCAGCGCCACTAGCGGGAAAGTCAATGAGCAGTTCTTC	CASSATSGKVNEQFF
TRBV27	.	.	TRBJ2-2	TGTGCCAGCAGTTATCTTTCCAGGGTTAAGGACACCGGGGAGCTGTTTTTT	CASSYLSRVKDTGELFF
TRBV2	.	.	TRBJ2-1	TGTGCCAGCAGTCCCTCCACAGTGTCCTCCTACAATGAGCAGTTCTTC	CASSPSTVSSYNEQFF
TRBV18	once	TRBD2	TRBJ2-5	TGTGCCAGCGGAGCGGGGGAGACCCAGTACTTC	CASGAGETQYF
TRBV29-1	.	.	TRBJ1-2	TGCAGCGTTGACACTCCCCGCGGAAACGGGGACATCGGCTACACCTTC	CSVDTPRGNGDIGYTF
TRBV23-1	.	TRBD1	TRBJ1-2	TGCGCCAGCAGTGACTCCGGGACAGGGAGCTATGGCTACACCTTC	CASSDSGTGSYGYTF
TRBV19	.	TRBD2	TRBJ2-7	TGTGCCAGTAGTATAGGTCGGGAGGCCTACGAGCAGTACTTC	CASSIGREAYEQYF
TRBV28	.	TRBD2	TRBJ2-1	TGTGCCAGCAGTTTCATCCTAGCGGGGGCCCCCAATGAGCAGTTCTTC	CASSFILAGAPNEQFF
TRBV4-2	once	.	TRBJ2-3	TGTGCCAGCAGCCAAGCGGGATCAACAGATACGCAGTATTTT	CASSQAGSTDTQYF
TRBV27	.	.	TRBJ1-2	TGTGCCAGCAGTGACATCGGTGGCTATGGCTACACCTTC	CASSDIGGYGYTF